The T cell receptor beta chain described here comes from a study of T cells in Graves' hyperthyroidism and ophthalmopathy. Findings of the study overall: The model foresaw ophthalmopathy a median around 6.8 months prior to onset. Separation of ophthalmopathy from stable hyperthyroidism was achieved by a 13 V-J model.

Amplified TCR beta CDR3 regions came from RNA transcripts. A first-round RT-PCR of the TCR CDR3 used the HTBI primer set. TCRdb called the multiplex PCR reads again in MiXCR, with one record for every CDR3 protein. The sample carries hundreds of thousands of distinct CDR3 sequences, roughly 15% recorded once. This clonotype was observed a handful of times. Its antigen remains unknown. The CDR3 is made up of 16 amino acids. V was pared by 3 bases and J by 2 bases, with 12 bases between. Per the germline V gene, CDR1 is SGHRS and CDR2 is YFSETQ. What was sequenced was blood. The gene calls are TRBV5-1 and TRBJ2-6; D may be TRBD2 (6 bases). This receptor was taken from a woman aged 35 to 49 with Graves' ophthalmopathy. CDR3: CASSSSGEAGANVLTF. DNA of the CDR3: TGCGCCAGCAGCTCCTCGGGGGAGGCTGGGGCCAACGTCCTGACTTTC.